This T cell receptor beta chain was sequenced in a study of blood T cell repertoires in COVID-19. Per germline, CDR1 MDHEN and CDR2 SYDVKM. The V gene end was trimmed by 2 bases and the J gene end by 5 bases; junction bases not matched to a gene: 2. The CDR3 totals 14 residues. This clone was found once. Only in-frame clones appear in the TCRdb table, and some are missing; sequencing was by immunoSEQ multiplex PCR. There are some 200,000 clones in the sample; around 83% occur only once, and under 7.5% lies in the top ten. Input material: peripheral blood. The receptor was derived from a woman aged 35 to 49 with acute or convalescent COVID-19. V usage is TRBV28 and J usage is TRBJ1-5, with TRBD1 matching over 8 bases. Here the CDR3 reads CASSLQGAYQPQHF. Here the CDR3 DNA reads TGTGCCAGCAGTTTACAGGGGGCGTATCAGCCCCAGCATTTT.